This TCR beta chain was documented in a study of identical twins. Worth noting for this clonotype: Its antigen is still unknown.

The CDR3 covers 17 residues. V lost 6 bases to trimming and J lost 1 base; unmatched junction nucleotides: 9. Germline V gene sequence: CDR1 DFQATT, CDR2 SNEGSKA (reference sequence). Using its own MiXCR run on the 5' RACE reads, TCRdb lists one record per CDR3 protein. Here the sample spans 400,000 to 550,000 distinct CDR3 sequences, roughly 24% being singletons. Study-level findings and limits: Among monozygotic twins, out-of-frame TCR alpha sharing exceeded what models predicted.

The donors were all healthy and Caucasian. This sample was also put to use in a study of T cells expressing NK-cell markers.

The rearrangement uses TRBV20-1 and TRBJ2-3; 14 nucleotides agree with TRBD2. The TCR was taken from a woman between 18 and 29 years old in good health. Sequencing was carried out using CD4+ T cells sorted from blood. The CDR3 DNA sequence: TGCAGTGCGGGAGGACTAGCGGGGGGCGGAGGCACAGATACGCAGTATTTT. It translates to CSAGGLAGGGGTDTQYF.